This T cell receptor (beta chain) was retrieved from a study of a mutant IDH1 vaccine in newly diagnosed glioma. Time point defined: week 47, end of study. A 20-mer mutant IDH1 peptide at 300 ug was injected subcutaneously with topical imiquimod. In the case of this clone: The target antigen is unknown.

The CDR3 loop spans 10 amino acids. Per germline, CDR1 MNHEY and CDR2 SMNVEV (reference sequence). V lost 5 bases and J 2 bases, leaving 0 bases between the germline ends. Libraries were prepared by immunoSEQ multiplex PCR; TCRdb keeps only in-frame clonotypes and omits some of them. This sample has about 60,000 clones, with 80% to 85% found just once. This clonotype was obtained from a woman in her forties or fifties with glioma. The source material was PBMCs, sampled from a glioma patient whose treatment included an IDH1 peptide vaccine. The J gene is TRBJ2-5, the V gene TRBV27; D is uncertain. The CDR3, as DNA: TGTGCCAGCAGTCAAGAGACCCAGTACTTC. Translating it yields CASSQETQYF.